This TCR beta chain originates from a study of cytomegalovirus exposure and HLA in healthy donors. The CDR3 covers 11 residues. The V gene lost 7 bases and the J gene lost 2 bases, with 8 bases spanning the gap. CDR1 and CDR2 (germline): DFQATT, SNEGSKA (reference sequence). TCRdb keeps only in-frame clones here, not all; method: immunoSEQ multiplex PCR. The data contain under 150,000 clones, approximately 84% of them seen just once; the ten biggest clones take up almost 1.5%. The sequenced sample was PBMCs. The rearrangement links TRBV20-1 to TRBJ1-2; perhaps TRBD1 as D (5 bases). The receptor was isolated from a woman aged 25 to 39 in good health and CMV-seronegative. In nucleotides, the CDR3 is TGCAGTGGTCCAGGGAACTATGGCTACACCTTC. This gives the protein CSGPGNYGYTF.